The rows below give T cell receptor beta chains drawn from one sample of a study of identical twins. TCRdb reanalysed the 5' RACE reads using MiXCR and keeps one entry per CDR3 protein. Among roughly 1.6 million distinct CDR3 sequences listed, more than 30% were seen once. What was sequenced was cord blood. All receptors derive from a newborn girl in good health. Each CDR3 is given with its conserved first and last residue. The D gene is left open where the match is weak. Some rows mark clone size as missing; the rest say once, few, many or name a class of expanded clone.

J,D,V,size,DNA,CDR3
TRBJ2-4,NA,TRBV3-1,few,TGTGCCAGCACCCGTACCCGAGGGGCGGCCAAAAACATTCAGTACTTC,CASTRTRGAAKNIQYF
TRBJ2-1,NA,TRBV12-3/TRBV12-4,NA,TGTGCCAGCAGTCCCCAGTGGGGGGAGCAGTTCTTC,CASSPQWGEQFF
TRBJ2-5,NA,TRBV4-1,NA,TGCGCCAGCGCCGGCCTGTCCCATGAGCAGTACTTC,CASAGLSHEQYF
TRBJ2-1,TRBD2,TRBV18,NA,TGTGCCAGCTCACCCACTAGCGCCGGCTCCTACAATGAGCAGTTCTTC,CASSPTSAGSYNEQFF
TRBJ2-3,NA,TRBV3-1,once,TGTGCCAGCAGCCAAGTCAGCACCTTCGGCACAGATACGCAGTATTTT,CASSQVSTFGTDTQYF
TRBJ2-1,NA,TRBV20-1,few,TGCAGTGCTAGAGACAGGCGCCACGGGTACAATGAGCAGTTCTTC,CSARDRRHGYNEQFF
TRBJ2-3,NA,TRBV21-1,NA,TGTGCCAGCAGCCCCACAGGGGCGACTAGCACAGATACGCAGTATTTT,CASSPTGATSTDTQYF
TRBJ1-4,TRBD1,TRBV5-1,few,TGCGCCAGCAGGACAGGGGGCGATGAAAAACTGTTTTTT,CASRTGGDEKLFF
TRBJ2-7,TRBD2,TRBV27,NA,TGTGCCAGCAGTTTACCGGGGGGGACTACCTCCTACAATGAGCAGTACTTC,CASSLPGGTTSYNEQYF
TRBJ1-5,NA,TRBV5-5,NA,TGTGCCAGCAGCACCGGGCCGGGCAATCAGCCCCAGCATTTT,CASSTGPGNQPQHF
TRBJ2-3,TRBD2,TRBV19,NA,TGTGCCACCCTTTTGACTAGCGGGAGCACAGATACGCAGTATTTT,CATLLTSGSTDTQYF
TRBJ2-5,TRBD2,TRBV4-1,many,TGCGCCAGCAGCCCAACACTAGCGGGGACACAAGAGACCCAGTACTTC,CASSPTLAGTQETQYF
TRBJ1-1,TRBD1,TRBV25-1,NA,TGTGCCAGCAGTGCCTCTCGGACAGGGGTGAACACTGAAGCTTTCTTT,CASSASRTGVNTEAFF
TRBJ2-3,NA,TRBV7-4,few,TGTGCCAGCAGCTTTTACCGAGATGGGAGAGGTACGCAGTATTTT,CASSFYRDGRGTQYF
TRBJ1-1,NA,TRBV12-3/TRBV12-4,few,TGTGCCAGCAGTTTAAGGCGGGGTATGAACACTGAAGCTTTCTTT,CASSLRRGMNTEAFF
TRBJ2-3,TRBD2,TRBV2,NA,TGTGCCAGCAGTACAAGAGCACTAGCGAGGGACACAGATACGCAGTATTTT,CASSTRALARDTDTQYF
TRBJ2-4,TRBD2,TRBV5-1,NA,TGCGCCAGCAGCTTGGACCCTAGCGGGATACGAGAGCAGTACTTC,CASSLDPSGIREQYF
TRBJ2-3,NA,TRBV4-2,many,TGTGCCAGCAGCCAAGGACTATACACAGATACGCAGTATTTT,CASSQGLYTDTQYF
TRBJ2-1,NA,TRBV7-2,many,TGTGCCAGCAGCTTAGGGTTCGCCTACAATGAGCAGTTCTTC,CASSLGFAYNEQFF
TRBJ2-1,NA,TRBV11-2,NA,TGTGCCAGCAGCTATAGGGACCCTGAGCAGTTCTTC,CASSYRDPEQFF
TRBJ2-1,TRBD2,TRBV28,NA,TGTGCCAGCAGCCGGCTAGCGGAGACCTACAATGAGCAGTTCTTC,CASSRLAETYNEQFF
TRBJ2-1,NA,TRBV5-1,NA,TGCGCCAGCAGCTTGCCGGGGGTAGGCAATGAGCGGTTCTTC,CASSLPGVGNERFF
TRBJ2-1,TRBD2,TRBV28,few,TGTGCCAGCAGTTTATGGTGGCGGGAGGGCCCCTACAATGAGCAGTTCTTC,CASSLWWREGPYNEQFF
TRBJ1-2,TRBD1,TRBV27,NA,TGTGCCAGCAGTTTCCCCGGGACAGGGGTTCATGGCTACACCTTC,CASSFPGTGVHGYTF
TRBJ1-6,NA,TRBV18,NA,TGTGCCAGCTCACCCGAGGATTCACCCCTCCACTTT,CASSPEDSPLHF
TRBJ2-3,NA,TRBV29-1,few,TGCAGCGTCGGAGGGGGCGGTACGAGCACAGATACGCAGTATTTT,CSVGGGGTSTDTQYF
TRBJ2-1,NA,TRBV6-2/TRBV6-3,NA,TGTGCCAGCAGCCCCCAAAATGACAATGAGCAGTTCTTC,CASSPQNDNEQFF
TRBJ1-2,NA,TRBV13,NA,TGTGCCAGCAGCTCGGGACCTCAGATCACCTATGGCTACACCTTC,CASSSGPQITYGYTF
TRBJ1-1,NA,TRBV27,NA,TGTGCCAGCAGTTCGGGCCCGGGGCGAGCTTTCTTT,CASSSGPGRAFF
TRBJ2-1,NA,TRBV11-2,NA,TGTGCCAGCAGCTTAGTACGAAACCGGAGGGGACCCTACAATGAGCAGTTCTTC,CASSLVRNRRGPYNEQFF
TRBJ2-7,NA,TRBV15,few,TGTGCCACCAGCAGAGGTTTGGGTCGAAGGAACTACGAGCAGTACTTC,CATSRGLGRRNYEQYF
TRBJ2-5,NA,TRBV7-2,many,TGTGCCAGCAGCTTAGCACTAGCTGAGACCCAGTACTTC,CASSLALAETQYF
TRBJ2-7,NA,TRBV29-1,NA,TGCAGCGTTGCCCTGCTCTGGGGCCCCAGGTCCTACGAGCAGTACTTC,CSVALLWGPRSYEQYF
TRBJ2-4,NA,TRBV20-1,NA,TGCAGTCTCCTCGCAGTAGCCAAAAACATTCAGTACTTC,CSLLAVAKNIQYF
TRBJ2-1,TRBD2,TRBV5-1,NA,TGCGCCGGCAGCTTACCGGGAGGTGAGCAGTTCTTC,CAGSLPGGEQFF
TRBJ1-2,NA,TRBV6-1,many,TGTGCCAGCAGTGAAAGGGGATCGTATGGCTACACCTTC,CASSERGSYGYTF
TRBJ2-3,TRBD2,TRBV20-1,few,TGCAGTGCTCCTAAGACTAGCGGGGGGGCAGATACGCAGTATTTT,CSAPKTSGGADTQYF
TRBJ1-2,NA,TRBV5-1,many,TGCGCCAGCAGCTTGGGACAGGCGGATGTCTATGGCTACACCTTC,CASSLGQADVYGYTF
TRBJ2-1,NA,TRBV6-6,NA,TGTGCCAGCAGTAGCCCATCTAGGGGGTATGAGCAGTTCTTC,CASSSPSRGYEQFF
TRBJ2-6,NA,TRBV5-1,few,TGCGCCAGCAGCTTGGATAACTCCTTTATCTCTGGGGCCAACGTCCTGACTTTC,CASSLDNSFISGANVLTF
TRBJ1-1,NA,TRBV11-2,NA,TGTGCCAGCAGCTTATCCGGGGTGAAAAACACTGAAGCTTTCTTT,CASSLSGVKNTEAFF
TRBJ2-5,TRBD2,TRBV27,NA,TGTGCCAGCAGTTTTCAGCGGGAGTCCACTGAGCAGTACTTC,CASSFQRESTEQYF
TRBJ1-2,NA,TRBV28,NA,TGTGCCAGCAGCCGGGGGCGGTATGGCTACACCTTC,CASSRGRYGYTF
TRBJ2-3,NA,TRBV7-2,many,TGTGCCAGCAGTTTAGGACCCTTCACAGATACGCAGTATTTT,CASSLGPFTDTQYF
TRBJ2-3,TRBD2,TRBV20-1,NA,TGCAGTGCTACCAAGGCGGGGGGCACAGATACGCAGTATTTT,CSATKAGGTDTQYF
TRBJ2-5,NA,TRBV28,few,TGTGCCAGCAGTCCCCCGGGGACCGAAGAGACCCAGTACTTC,CASSPPGTEETQYF
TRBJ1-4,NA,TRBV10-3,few,TGTGCCATCGGCGGTGGGGGTAATGAAAAACTGTTTTTT,CAIGGGGNEKLFF
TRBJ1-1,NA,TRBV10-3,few,TGTGCCATCAGTGACCCGACGGAGATGAACACTGAAGCTTTCTTT,CAISDPTEMNTEAFF
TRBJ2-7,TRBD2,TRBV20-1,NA,TGCAGTGCTAGAGTGGGGGGACTAGCGAACGAGCAGTACTTC,CSARVGGLANEQYF
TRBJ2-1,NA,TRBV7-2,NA,TGTGCCAGCAAAACCACGGAAAACTCCTCCTACAATGAGCAGTTCTTC,CASKTTENSSYNEQFF
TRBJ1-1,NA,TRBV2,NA,TGTGCCATCAGTGAGTACAGGCTGGGGAACACTGAAGCTTTCTTT,CAISEYRLGNTEAFF